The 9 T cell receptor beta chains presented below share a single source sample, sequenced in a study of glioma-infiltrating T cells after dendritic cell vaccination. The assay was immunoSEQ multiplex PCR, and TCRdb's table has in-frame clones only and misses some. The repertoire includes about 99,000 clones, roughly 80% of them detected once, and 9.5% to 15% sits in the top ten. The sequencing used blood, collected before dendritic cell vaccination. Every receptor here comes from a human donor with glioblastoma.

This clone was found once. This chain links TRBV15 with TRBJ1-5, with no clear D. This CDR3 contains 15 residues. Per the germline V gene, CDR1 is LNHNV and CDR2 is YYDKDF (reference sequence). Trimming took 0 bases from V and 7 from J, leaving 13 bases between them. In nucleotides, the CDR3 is TGTGCCACCAGCAGAGATCAGAGGGCGGGGCAGCCCCAGCATTTT. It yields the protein CATSRDQRAGQPQHF.

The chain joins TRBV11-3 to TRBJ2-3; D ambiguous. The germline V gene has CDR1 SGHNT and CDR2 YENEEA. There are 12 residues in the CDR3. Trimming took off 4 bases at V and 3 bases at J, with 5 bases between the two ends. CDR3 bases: TGTGCCAGCAGCTATCGGACAGATACGCAGTATTTT. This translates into CASSYRTDTQYF.

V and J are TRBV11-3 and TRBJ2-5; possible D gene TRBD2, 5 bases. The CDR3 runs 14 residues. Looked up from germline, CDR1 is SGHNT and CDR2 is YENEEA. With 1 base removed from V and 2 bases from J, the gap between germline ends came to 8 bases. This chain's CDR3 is CASSLGLIQETQYF. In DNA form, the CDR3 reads TGTGCCAGCAGCTTAGGACTAATACAAGAGACCCAGTACTTC. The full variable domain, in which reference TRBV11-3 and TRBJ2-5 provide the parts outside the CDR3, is EAGVVQSPRYKIIEKKQPVAFWCNPISGHNTLYWYLQNLGQGPELLIRYENEEAVDDSQLPKDRFSAERLKGVDSTLKIQPAELGDSAVYLCASSLGLIQETQYFGPGTRLLVL.

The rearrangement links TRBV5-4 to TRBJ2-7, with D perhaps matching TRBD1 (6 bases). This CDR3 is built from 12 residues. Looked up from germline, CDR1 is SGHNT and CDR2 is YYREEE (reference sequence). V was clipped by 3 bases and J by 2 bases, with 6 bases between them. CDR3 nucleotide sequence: TGTGCCAGCAGCTGGGACACCTACGAGCAGTACTTC. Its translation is CASSWDTYEQYF.

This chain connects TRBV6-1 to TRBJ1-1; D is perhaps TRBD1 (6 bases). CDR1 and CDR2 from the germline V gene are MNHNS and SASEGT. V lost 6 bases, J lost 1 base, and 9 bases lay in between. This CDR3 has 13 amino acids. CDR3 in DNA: TGTGCCAGCAGGTCGACAGGGAACACTGAAGCTTTCTTT. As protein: CASRSTGNTEAFF.

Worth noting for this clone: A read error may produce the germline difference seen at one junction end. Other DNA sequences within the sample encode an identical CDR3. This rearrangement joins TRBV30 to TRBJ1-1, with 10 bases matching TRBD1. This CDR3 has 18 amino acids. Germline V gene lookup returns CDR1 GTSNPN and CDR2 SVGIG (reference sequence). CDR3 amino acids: CAWSSEDRGFLLNTEAFF. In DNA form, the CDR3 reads TGTGCCTGGAGTTCCGAGGACAGGGGGTTTTTATTGAACACTGAAGCGTTCTTT.

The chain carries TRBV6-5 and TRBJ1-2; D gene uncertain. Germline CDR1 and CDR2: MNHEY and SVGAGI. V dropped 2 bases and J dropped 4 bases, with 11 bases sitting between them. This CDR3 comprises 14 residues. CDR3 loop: CASSYGLRGYGYTF. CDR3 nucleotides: TGTGCCAGCAGTTACGGGTTAAGAGGCTATGGCTACACCTTC.

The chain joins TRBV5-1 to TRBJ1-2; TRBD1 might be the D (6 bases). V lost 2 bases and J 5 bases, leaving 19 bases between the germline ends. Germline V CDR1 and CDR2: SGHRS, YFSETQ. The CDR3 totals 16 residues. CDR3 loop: CASSLYGSDRVYGYTF. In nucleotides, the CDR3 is TGCGCCAGCAGCTTATACGGCTCGGACAGAGTTTATGGCTACACCTTC.

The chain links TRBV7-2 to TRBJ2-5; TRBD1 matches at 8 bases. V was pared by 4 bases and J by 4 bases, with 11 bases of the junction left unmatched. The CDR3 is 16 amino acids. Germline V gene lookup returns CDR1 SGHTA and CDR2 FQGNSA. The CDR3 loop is CASSSRGNDRGETQYF. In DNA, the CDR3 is TGTGCCAGCAGCTCGAGGGGAAATGACAGGGGAGAGACCCAGTACTTC.